The next 17 T cell receptor beta chains were all read from a single sample in a study of identical twins. From the 5' RACE reads, TCRdb called clonotypes with MiXCR, one entry per CDR3 protein. Counted here are 400,000 to 600,000 distinct CDR3 sequences, 20% to 25% occurring once; the ten biggest clones make up about 0.5%. This same sample was also part of a study on yellow fever vaccine responses in identical twins.

Sequencing was carried out using CD4+ T cells sorted from blood. These TCRs come from a woman under 30 in good health.

The chain is built from TRBV2 and TRBJ1-2, with 9 bases fitting TRBD1. V was pared by 6 bases and J by 8 bases, with 10 bases of the junction left unmatched. The CDR3 sequence is 14 residues long. The germline gives CDR1 SNHLY, CDR2 FYNNEI. CDR3 nucleotides: TGTGCCAGCAGAAGGACAGGGGTCCCGTGGGGCTACACCTTC. This codes for CASRRTGVPWGYTF.

The V call is TRBV18, the J call TRBJ1-2; D might be TRBD1 (5 bases). With 2 bases removed from V and 8 bases from J, the gap between germline ends came to 12 bases. This CDR3 comprises 13 residues. Germline V lookup: CDR1 KGHSH, CDR2 LQKENI. CDR3: CASSPWGERGYTF. In DNA, the CDR3 is TGTGCCAGCTCACCATGGGGGGAACGCGGCTACACCTTC.

In this sample, this clonotype turned up a few times. This chain connects TRBV6-6 to TRBJ2-3; 10 positions agree with TRBD2. The trim removed 6 bases at V and 5 bases at J, leaving 2 bases unmatched. Germline V gene data show CDR1 as MNHNY and CDR2 as SVGAGI (reference sequence). The CDR3 length is 13 residues. This CDR3 is CASRGTSVDTQYF. CDR3 nucleotide sequence: TGTGCCAGCAGAGGGACTAGCGTAGATACGCAGTATTTT.

The table lists this clonotype with a few counts. The rearrangement joins TRBV7-2 to TRBJ2-1; TRBD2 might be the D (6 bases). The CDR3 runs to 15 residues. Between the trimmed V and J ends, which lost 5 bases and 3 bases, there was a span of 14 bases. Per the germline V gene, CDR1 is SGHTA and CDR2 is FQGNSA. CDR3 bases: TGTGCCAGCAGCCACCGGGACTCCTTCTACAATGAGCAGTTCTTC. It codes for CASSHRDSFYNEQFF.

The chain couples TRBV15 to TRBJ2-4; 9 nucleotides match TRBD1. V shed 0 bases and J 1 base; nucleotides not matched to a gene: 16. CDR3 length equals 21 residues. Germline V gene data show CDR1 as LNHNV and CDR2 as YYDKDF (reference sequence). The CDR3 DNA sequence: TGTGCCACCAGCAGAGATGGGGCCGATGGGACCGGGACAGGGGCCAAAAACATTCAGTACTTC. Translation gives CATSRDGADGTGTGAKNIQYF.

The chain links TRBV19 to TRBJ2-1; 7 nucleotides line up with TRBD2. Looked up from germline, CDR1 is LNHDA and CDR2 is SQIVND (reference sequence). With V trimmed by 5 bases and J by 6 bases, 13 bases remained unmatched. CDR3 length: 16 residues. The CDR3 here is CASSLWTSGFVNEQFF. In nucleotides, the CDR3 is TGTGCCAGTAGTCTGTGGACTAGTGGCTTTGTCAATGAGCAGTTCTTC. Complete variable domain (other parts from reference TRBV19 and TRBJ2-1): DGGITQSPKYLFRKEGQNVTLSCEQNLNHDAMYWYRQDPGQGLRLIYYSQIVNDFQKGDIAEGYSVSREKKESFPLTVTSAQKNPTAFYLCASSLWTSGFVNEQFFGPGTRLTVL.

This clonotype was counted only a few times. The chain has TRBV29-1 and TRBJ1-2, with TRBD1 identical over 8 bases. Trimming removed 6 bases from V and 8 bases from J; junction bases left unmatched: 8. The CDR3 has 12 residues. From germline, CDR1 is SQVTM and CDR2 ANQGSEA. CDR3 residues: CSVSDREDGYTF. The CDR3 DNA follows: TGCAGCGTCTCGGACAGGGAAGACGGCTACACCTTC.

This clonotype appeared a few times. J is TRBJ1-2 and V is TRBV6-1, with TRBD1 matching 10 bases. Germline CDR1 and CDR2: MNHNS and SASEGT. There are 14 residues in the CDR3. V gave up 1 base and J gave up 8 bases; unmatched junction bases: 4. CDR3 region: CASSEGQGAWGYTF. CDR3 bases: TGTGCCAGCAGTGAAGGACAGGGGGCGTGGGGCTACACCTTC.

This clonotype was observed a handful of times. The chain couples TRBV20-1 to TRBJ1-1; D is undetermined. Looked up from germline, CDR1 is DFQATT and CDR2 is SNEGSKA (reference sequence). Trimming took off 3 bases at V and 1 base at J, with 9 bases between the two ends. The length of the CDR3 is 13 residues. This CDR3 reads CSARGFPNTEAFF. For the CDR3, the DNA is TGCAGTGCTAGGGGTTTCCCGAACACTGAAGCTTTCTTT.

This clonotype was seen ten or more times. J is TRBJ2-3 and V is TRBV18; D uncertain. Germline CDR1 is KGHSH and CDR2 is LQKENI. Trimming removed 1 base from V and 4 bases from J, with 3 bases in between. There are 12 residues in the CDR3. In nucleotides, the CDR3 is TGTGCCAGCTCACCACGAGCAGATACGCAGTATTTT. Translation: CASSPRADTQYF.

This clonotype was found a few times. J is TRBJ1-1 and V is TRBV18; TRBD1 is a possible D gene (6 bases). Germline CDR1 reads KGHSH; CDR2 reads LQKENI. The CDR3 is made up of 14 amino acids. Trimming removed 3 bases from V and 6 bases from J, with 14 bases in between. CDR3 DNA sequence: TGTGCCAGCTCACCTAGGACAGATTGGGCTGAAGCTTTCTTT. Translated: CASSPRTDWAEAFF.

V usage is TRBV7-6 and J usage is TRBJ1-4, with D tentatively TRBD1 (6 bases). V was clipped by 5 bases and J by 0 bases, with 13 bases between them. The germline gives CDR1 SGHVS, CDR2 FNYEAQ. The CDR3 is 16 residues long. The CDR3 nucleotides read TGTGCCAGCAGCGTCGGGACACCTACAACTAATGAAAAACTGTTTTTT. The encoded protein is CASSVGTPTTNEKLFF.

This clonotype was detected many times. In DNA, the CDR3 is TGTGCCACCCACGGGACGGACAGGACCGGGGAGCTGTTTTTT. Translation: CATHGTDRTGELFF. This chain joins TRBV5-5 and TRBJ2-2, with 7 bases matching TRBD1. Germline V lookup: CDR1 SGHKS, CDR2 YYEKEE (reference sequence). The CDR3 has 14 amino acids. Losses at the gene ends were 9 bases for V and 5 bases for J; bases not matched to a gene: 10.

The V call is TRBV7-9, the J call TRBJ2-1, with TRBD2 matching over 12 bases. Germline V CDR1 and CDR2: SEHNR, FQNEAQ (reference sequence). The V and J ends lost 5 bases and 0 bases, in that order; junction bases with no gene match: 5. The CDR3 length is 17 residues. CDR3 protein: CASSRGLAGSSYNEQFF. Written as DNA, the CDR3 is TGTGCCAGCAGCCGCGGACTAGCGGGGTCCTCCTACAATGAGCAGTTCTTC.

This clonotype has a count of ten or more. The chain recombines TRBV4-1 with TRBJ2-7, with 9 bases aligning to TRBD2. V was pared by 1 base and J by 4 bases, with 8 bases of the junction left unmatched. The CDR3 has 16 residues. The germline CDR1 and CDR2 sequences are MGHRA and YSYEKL. The CDR3 DNA sequence: TGCGCCAGCAGCCAAGTTACGGGACTAGCTGGGTACGAGCAGTACTTC. Its translation: CASSQVTGLAGYEQYF.

This sequence joins TRBV6-4 and TRBJ2-1; the D is unclear. Trimming left V 0 bases short and J 4 bases short, with 13 bases between. This CDR3 comprises 16 residues. CDR1 and CDR2 (germline): MRHNA, SNTAGT. The CDR3 is CASSDSGLTLYNEQFF. The CDR3 DNA follows: TGTGCCAGCAGTGACTCGGGTCTGACTCTGTACAATGAGCAGTTCTTC.

The chain employs TRBV7-7 and TRBJ2-5, with 8 bases lining up with TRBD1. CDR3 length equals 15 residues. The V and J ends lost 1 base and 2 bases, in that order; junction bases with no gene match: 3. Germline V gene lookup returns CDR1 SSHAT and CDR2 FNYEAQ (reference sequence). This CDR3 is CASSLGGQAQETQYF. The CDR3 nucleotides are TGTGCCAGCAGCTTAGGGGGACAGGCTCAAGAGACCCAGTACTTC.